The clone carrying this TCR beta chain was seen a few times. Antigen unknown. These data come from a study of T cell repertoires in cytomegalovirus infection. Study context: Carrying CMV and the relevant HLA type showed in public TCR beta signatures. General study results and limits: The ex vivo response was dominated by HLA-C-restricted CMV-specific TCR beta clonotypes.

Trimming took off 4 bases at V and 3 bases at J, with 7 bases between the two ends. CDR1 MGHDK and CDR2 SYGVNS come from the germline V gene. CDR3 length: 13 residues. TCRdb passed the reads through MiXCR, listing each CDR3 protein once. The sample comprises some 180,000 distinct CDR3 sequences, approximately 18% of which are singletons, and around 27% rests with the top ten. The sample taken for sequencing was CD8+ T cells from PBMCs. The chain is built from TRBV25-1 and TRBJ2-1; D ambiguous. The clonotype originates from a human donor in good health (CMV status not recorded). Some clones in this sample may be carry-over from other donors' samples. The CDR3 nucleotides are TGTGCCAGCAGTGTAACGGACTACAATGAGCAGTTCTTC. This translates into CASSVTDYNEQFF. The variable domain in full, completed from reference TRBV25-1 and TRBJ2-1, reads EADIYQTPRYLVIGTGKKITLECSQTMGHDKMYWYQQDPGMELHLIHYSYGVNSTEKGDLSSESTVSRIRTEHFPLTLESARPSHTSQYLCASSVTDYNEQFFGPGTRLTVL.